Described below is a single T cell receptor beta chain sequence and its context. The record originates from a study of glioma-infiltrating T cells. TCR alpha and beta CDR3 regions were amplified from RNA using iRepertoire nested multiplex PCR. TCRdb fed the multiplex PCR reads into MiXCR, producing one record per CDR3 protein. The repertoire holds about 380,000 distinct CDR3 sequences, with around 38% as singletons. The CDR3 has 18 residues. The V segment lost 4 bases and the J segment 1 base; nucleotides outside the gene matches: 14. This TCR came from a human donor with low-grade glioma or glioblastoma, undergoing nonglioma brain surgery, or in good health (not recorded which). The V gene is TRBV12-3 or TRBV12-4, the J gene TRBJ2-7; 9 positions agree with TRBD1. The sequenced material came from glioma tissue, nonneoplastic brain tissue, or PBMCs (not recorded which). The CDR3 DNA follows: TGTGCCAGCAGTTCTCTAGTCACCGGGACAGGGTATTCCTACGAGCAGTACTTC. Its protein is CASSSLVTGTGYSYEQYF.